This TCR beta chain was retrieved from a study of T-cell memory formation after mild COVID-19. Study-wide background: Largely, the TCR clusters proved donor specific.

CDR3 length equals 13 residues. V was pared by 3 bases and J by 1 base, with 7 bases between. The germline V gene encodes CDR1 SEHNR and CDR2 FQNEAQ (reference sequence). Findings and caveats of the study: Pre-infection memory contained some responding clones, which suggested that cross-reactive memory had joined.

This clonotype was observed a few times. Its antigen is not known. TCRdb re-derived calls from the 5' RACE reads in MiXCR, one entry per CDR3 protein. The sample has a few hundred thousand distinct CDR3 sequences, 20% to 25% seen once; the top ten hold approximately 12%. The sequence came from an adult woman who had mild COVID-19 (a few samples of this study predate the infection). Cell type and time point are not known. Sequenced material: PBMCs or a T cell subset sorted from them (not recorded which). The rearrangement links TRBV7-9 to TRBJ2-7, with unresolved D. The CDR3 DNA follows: TGTGCCAGCAGCTTTAGTGATTCCTACGAGCAGTACTTC. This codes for CASSFSDSYEQYF.